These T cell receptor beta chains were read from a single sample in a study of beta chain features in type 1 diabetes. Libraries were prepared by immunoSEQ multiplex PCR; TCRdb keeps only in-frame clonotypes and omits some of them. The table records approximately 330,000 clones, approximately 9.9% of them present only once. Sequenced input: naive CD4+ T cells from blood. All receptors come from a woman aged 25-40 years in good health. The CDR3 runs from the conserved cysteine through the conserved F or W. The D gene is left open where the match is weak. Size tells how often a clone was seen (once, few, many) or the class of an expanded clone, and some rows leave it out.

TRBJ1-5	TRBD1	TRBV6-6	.	TGTGCCAGCAGTTACGGACAGGGGAATCAGCCCCAGCATTTT	CASSYGQGNQPQHF
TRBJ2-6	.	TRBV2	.	TGTGCCAGCAGTGCCAGTAACAGGGCTGCTGGGGCCAACGTCCTGACTTTC	CASSASNRAAGANVLTF
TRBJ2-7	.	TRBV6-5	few	TGTGCCAGCAACACAGGGACTAACCCCTACGAGCAGTACTTC	CASNTGTNPYEQYF
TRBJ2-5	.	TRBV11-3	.	TGTGCCAGCAGCTTGCAGGGCTCGGAGACCCAGTACTTC	CASSLQGSETQYF
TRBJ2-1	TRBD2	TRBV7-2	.	TGTGCCAGCAGCCCCGGACTAGCGGGATCGCAGTTCTTC	CASSPGLAGSQFF
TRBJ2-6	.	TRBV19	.	TGTGCCAGTAGTAAAGAACCAGTCTCTGGGGCCAACGTCCTGACTTTC	CASSKEPVSGANVLTF
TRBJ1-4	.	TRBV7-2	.	TGTGCCAGCAGCTTAACCCAGACAACTAATGAAAAACTGTTTTTT	CASSLTQTTNEKLFF
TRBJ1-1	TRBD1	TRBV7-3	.	TGTGCCAGCAGCTTAACGGGACAGGGGAGGGCTGAAGCTTTCTTT	CASSLTGQGRAEAFF
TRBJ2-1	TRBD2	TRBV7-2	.	TGTGCCAGCAGCTCATTTAGCGGGAGCTCCTACAATGAGCAGTTCTTC	CASSSFSGSSYNEQFF
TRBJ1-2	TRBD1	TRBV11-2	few	TGTGCCAGCAGCCCGAGATTGGACAGGTCGGTGAACTATGGCTACACCTTC	CASSPRLDRSVNYGYTF
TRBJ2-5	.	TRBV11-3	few	TGTGCCAGCAGTGAGACCGCGGGTTCCTTGGGGAGACAGTACTTC	CASSETAGSLGRQYF
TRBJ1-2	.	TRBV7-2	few	TGTGCCAGCAGCTCTCCGGGTAGCTATGGCTACACCTTC	CASSSPGSYGYTF
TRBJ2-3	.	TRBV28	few	TGTGCCACCACAGGGTACGGGGTACCAGATACGCAGTATTTT	CATTGYGVPDTQYF
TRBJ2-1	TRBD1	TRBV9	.	TGTGCCAGCAGCGTAGGAGCAGGGGGAAATGAGCAGTTCTTC	CASSVGAGGNEQFF
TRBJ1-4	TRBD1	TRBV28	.	TGTGCCAGCAGTTTTCCCTCGGGGACAGCTAATGAAAAACTGTTTTTT	CASSFPSGTANEKLFF
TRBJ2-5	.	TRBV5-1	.	TGCGCCAGCAGCTGGCAGGGGCTTCAAGAGACCCAGTACTTC	CASSWQGLQETQYF
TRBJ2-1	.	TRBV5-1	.	TGCGCCAGCGGGTTGGACCCAATAGGGGGTGAGCAGTTCTTC	CASGLDPIGGEQFF
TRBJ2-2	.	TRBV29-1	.	TGCAGCGCGAGGACAGCCAACACCGGGGAGCTGTTTTTT	CSARTANTGELFF
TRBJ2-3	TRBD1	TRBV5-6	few	TGTGCCAGCAGCTTCCTTGACAGGGGAGACACAGATACGCAGTATTTT	CASSFLDRGDTDTQYF
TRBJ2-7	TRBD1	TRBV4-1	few	TGCGCCAGCAGCCAAGATCGGGGGACAGGGCGCACCGATACCTACGAGCAGTACTTC	CASSQDRGTGRTDTYEQYF
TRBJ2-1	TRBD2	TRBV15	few	TGTGCCACCAGCAGAGACCTAGCGGGAGGCGGTTACAATGAGCAGTTCTTC	CATSRDLAGGGYNEQFF
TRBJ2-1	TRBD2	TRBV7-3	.	TGTGCCAGCAGCAAAAGCGGGAGCTCCTACAATGAGCAGTTCTTC	CASSKSGSSYNEQFF
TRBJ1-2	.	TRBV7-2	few	TGTGCCAGCAGCTTAGCGCGAGGGTTTGGCTACACCTTC	CASSLARGFGYTF
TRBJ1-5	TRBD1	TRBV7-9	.	TGTGCCAGCAGCCGCCGGGACAGGGAGGCATATAGCAATCAGCCCCAGCATTTT	CASSRRDREAYSNQPQHF
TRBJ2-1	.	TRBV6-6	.	TGTGCCAGCAGTCGAAGCGGGTACAATGAGCAGTTCTTC	CASSRSGYNEQFF
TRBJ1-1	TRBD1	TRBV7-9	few	TGTGCCAGCAGCTTAGACCTGGACAGGAGTGGTGAAGCTTTCTTT	CASSLDLDRSGEAFF
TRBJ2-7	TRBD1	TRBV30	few	TGTGCCTGGGACCCCGGGACAGGGGCCAACGAGCAGTACTTC	CAWDPGTGANEQYF
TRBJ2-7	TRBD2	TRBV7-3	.	TGTGCCAGCAGCTTAACGGCGGGAGGGAGCTACGAGCAGTACTTC	CASSLTAGGSYEQYF
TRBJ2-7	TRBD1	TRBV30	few	TGTGCCTGGAGGGGACAGGGGGCTAGCTCCTACGAGCAGTACTTC	CAWRGQGASSYEQYF
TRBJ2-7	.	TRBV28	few	TGTGCCAGCAGGCGAACCTCCTACGAGCAGTACTTC	CASRRTSYEQYF
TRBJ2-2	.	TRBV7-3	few	TGTGCCAGCAGCTTAACGGCCGTCGGGGAGCTGTTTTTT	CASSLTAVGELFF
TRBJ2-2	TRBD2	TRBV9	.	TGTGCCAGCAGCGGCAGACTAGCGGCTAACACCGGGGAGCTGTTTTTT	CASSGRLAANTGELFF
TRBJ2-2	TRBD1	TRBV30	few	TGTGCCTGGAAGACAGGGTTAAACACCGGGGAGCTGTTTTTT	CAWKTGLNTGELFF
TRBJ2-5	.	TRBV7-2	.	TGTGCCAGCAGCAAAGACAGTGGCGAGACCCAGTACTTC	CASSKDSGETQYF
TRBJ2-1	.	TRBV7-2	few	TGTGCCAGCACCCCGGGCTCCTACAATGAGCAGTTCTTC	CASTPGSYNEQFF
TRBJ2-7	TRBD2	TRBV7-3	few	TGTGCCAGCAGCCCCGGGGGGGCCTACGAGCAGTACTTC	CASSPGGAYEQYF
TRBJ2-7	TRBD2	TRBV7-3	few	TGTGCCAGCAGCTTACGGGGGACTAGCGGGGGCTACGAGCAGTACTTC	CASSLRGTSGGYEQYF
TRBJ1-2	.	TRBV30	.	TGTGCCTGGAGTCCTAACCCAATCAAGTACGGCTACACCTTC	CAWSPNPIKYGYTF
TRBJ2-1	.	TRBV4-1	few	TGCGCCAGCAGCCAAGAGGGGCATGAGCAGTTCTTC	CASSQEGHEQFF
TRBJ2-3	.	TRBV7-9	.	TGTGCCAGCAGCTTAGAGGAGGGAATGCGGAATACGCAGTATTTT	CASSLEEGMRNTQYF
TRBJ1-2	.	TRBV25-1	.	TGTGCCAGCAGTGAATCTAGGCCGGGGGACTATGGCTACACCTTC	CASSESRPGDYGYTF
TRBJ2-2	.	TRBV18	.	TGTGCCAGCTCACCAATAGGACTACGGGAGATACGGGAGCTGTTTTTT	CASSPIGLREIRELFF
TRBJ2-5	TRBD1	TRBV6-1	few	TGTGCCAGCAGCCCAGGGGGCAAAGAGACCCAGTACTTC	CASSPGGKETQYF
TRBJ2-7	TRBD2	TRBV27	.	TGTGCCAGCAGTTTATCGCTAGCGGGAGTCTACGAGCAGTACTTC	CASSLSLAGVYEQYF
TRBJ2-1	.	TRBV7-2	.	TGTGCCAGCAGCTTAAGGGAGTCCCACAATGAGCAGTTCTTC	CASSLRESHNEQFF
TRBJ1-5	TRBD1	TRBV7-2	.	TGTGCCAGCAGCTTAGGGACAGGGGGCAATCAGCCCCAGCATTTT	CASSLGTGGNQPQHF
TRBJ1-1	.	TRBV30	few	TGTGCCTGGAGTGTAGCGGGGCAGGGCACTGAAGCTTTCTTT	CAWSVAGQGTEAFF
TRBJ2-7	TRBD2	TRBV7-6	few	TGTGCCAGCAGCTCGGGACTAGAAATCTCCTACGAGCAGTACTTC	CASSSGLEISYEQYF
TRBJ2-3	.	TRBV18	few	TGTGCCAGCTCACCGCGGGACAGCACAGATACGCAGTATTTT	CASSPRDSTDTQYF
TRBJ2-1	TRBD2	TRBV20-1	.	TGCAGTGCCAGGGCGGGACTAGGGCAGTTCTTC	CSARAGLGQFF
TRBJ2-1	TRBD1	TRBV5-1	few	TGCGCCAGCGGACAGGGCTGGAATGAGCAGTTCTTC	CASGQGWNEQFF
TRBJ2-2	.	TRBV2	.	TGTGCCAGCAGTGAGCGCAGGGAGAACACCGGGGAGCTGTTTTTT	CASSERRENTGELFF
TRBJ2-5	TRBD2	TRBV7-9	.	TGTGCCAGCAGTCCTGGGACTAGCGGGAGGGCCGTGGAGACCCAGTACTTC	CASSPGTSGRAVETQYF
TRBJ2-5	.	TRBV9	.	TGTGCCAGCAGCGTAGAGGGGTTCCAAGAGACCCAGTACTTC	CASSVEGFQETQYF
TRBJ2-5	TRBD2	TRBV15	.	TGTGCCACCAGCAGGGGACTAGCGGGAGGGCCCCAAGAGACCCAGTACTTC	CATSRGLAGGPQETQYF
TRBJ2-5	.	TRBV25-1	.	TGTGCCAGCAGTGAATCTAACTTCCTAGAGACCCAGTACTTC	CASSESNFLETQYF
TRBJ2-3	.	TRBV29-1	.	TGCAGCGTTGAACGGGATGCAGATACGCAGTATTTT	CSVERDADTQYF
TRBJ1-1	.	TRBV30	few	TGTGCCTGGAGCCGGGACACCTCATCGAGCGGTGAAGCTTTCTTT	CAWSRDTSSSGEAFF
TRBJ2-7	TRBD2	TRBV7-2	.	TGTGCCAGCAGCTTATCTTCGGGAGGGCGGGAGCAGTACTTC	CASSLSSGGREQYF
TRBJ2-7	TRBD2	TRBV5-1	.	TGCGCCAGCAGCTTGCCCCTAGCGGGAGTGAGTGAGCAGTACTTC	CASSLPLAGVSEQYF